This T cell receptor beta chain was recorded in a study of T cells after yellow fever vaccination. Study conclusions and caveats: Subsequent booster samples again held most clones from primary vaccination (96% CD4, about 85% CD8).

TCRdb redid the calling of the 5' RACE reads with MiXCR, one entry per CDR3 protein. The profile shows some 390,000 distinct CDR3 sequences, 6.2% of them singletons. This clonotype was recorded at least ten times. Its antigen is undetermined. The CDR3 sequence is 13 residues long. V lost 6 bases and J 0 bases, leaving 6 bases between the germline ends. The germline CDR1 and CDR2 sequences are LNHDA and SQIVND (reference sequence). The chain joins TRBV19 to TRBJ2-1; tentatively, D is TRBD2 (6 bases). The starting material was PBMCs, obtained 5 days after the yellow fever booster vaccination. The source of this sequence is a man aged 30-40 years who received the YFV17D yellow fever vaccine. CDR3 region: CASSGSSYNEQFF. The CDR3 DNA sequence: TGTGCCAGTAGCGGGAGCTCCTACAATGAGCAGTTCTTC.